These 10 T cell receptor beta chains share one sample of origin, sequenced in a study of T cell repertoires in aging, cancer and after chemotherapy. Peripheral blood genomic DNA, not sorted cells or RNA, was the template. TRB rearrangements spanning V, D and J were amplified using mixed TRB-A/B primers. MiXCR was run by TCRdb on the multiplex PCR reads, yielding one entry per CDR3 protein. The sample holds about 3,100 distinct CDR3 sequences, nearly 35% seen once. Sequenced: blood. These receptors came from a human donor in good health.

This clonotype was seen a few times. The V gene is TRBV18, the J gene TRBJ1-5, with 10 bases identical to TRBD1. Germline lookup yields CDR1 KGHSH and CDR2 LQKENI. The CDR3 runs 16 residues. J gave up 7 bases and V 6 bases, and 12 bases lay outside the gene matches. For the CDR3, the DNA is TGTGCCAGCTCGGCCGGGACAGGGGAAGCAGGGCAGCCCCAGCATTTT. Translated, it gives CASSAGTGEAGQPQHF.

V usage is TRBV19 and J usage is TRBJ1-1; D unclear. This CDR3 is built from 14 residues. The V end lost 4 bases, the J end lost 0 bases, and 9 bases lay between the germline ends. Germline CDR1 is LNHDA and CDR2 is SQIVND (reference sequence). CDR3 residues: CASSRIGMNTEAFF. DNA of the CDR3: TGTGCCAGTAGTAGGATAGGAATGAACACTGAAGCTTTCTTT.

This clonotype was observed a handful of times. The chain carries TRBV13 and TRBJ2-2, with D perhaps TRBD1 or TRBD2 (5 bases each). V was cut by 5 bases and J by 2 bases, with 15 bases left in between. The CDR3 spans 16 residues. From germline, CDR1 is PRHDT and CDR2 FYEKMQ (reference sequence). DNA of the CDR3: TGTGCCAGCAGCCAACGGGGCCCGACCAACACCGGGGAGCTGTTTTTT. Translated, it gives CASSQRGPTNTGELFF.

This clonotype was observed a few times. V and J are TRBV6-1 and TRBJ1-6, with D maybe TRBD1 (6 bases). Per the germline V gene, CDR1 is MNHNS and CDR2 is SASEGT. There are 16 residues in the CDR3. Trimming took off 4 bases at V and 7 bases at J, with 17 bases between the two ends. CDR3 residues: CASSAIPGVANSPLHF. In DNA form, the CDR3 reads TGTGCCAGCAGTGCTATTCCAGGGGTTGCAAATTCACCCCTCCACTTT.

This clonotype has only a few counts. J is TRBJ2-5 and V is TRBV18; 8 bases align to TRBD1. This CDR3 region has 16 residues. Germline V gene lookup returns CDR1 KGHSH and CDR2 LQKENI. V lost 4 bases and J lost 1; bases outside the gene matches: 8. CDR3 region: CASSRDGTGLQETQYF. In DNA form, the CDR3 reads TGTGCCAGCTCACGGGACGGGACAGGACTCCAAGAGACCCAGTACTTC.

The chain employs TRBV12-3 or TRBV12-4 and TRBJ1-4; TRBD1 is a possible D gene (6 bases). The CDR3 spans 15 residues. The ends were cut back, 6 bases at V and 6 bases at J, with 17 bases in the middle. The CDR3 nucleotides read TGTGCCAGCAGCCGGGGGGGGACACGTTATGAAAAACTGTTTTTT. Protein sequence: CASSRGGTRYEKLFF.

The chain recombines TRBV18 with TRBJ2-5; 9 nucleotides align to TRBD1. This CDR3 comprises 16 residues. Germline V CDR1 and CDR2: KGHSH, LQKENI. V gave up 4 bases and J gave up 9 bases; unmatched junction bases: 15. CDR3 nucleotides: TGTGCCAGCTCACGGGGACAGGGAGCGGTCCAGGGGGCCCAGTACTTC. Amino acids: CASSRGQGAVQGAQYF. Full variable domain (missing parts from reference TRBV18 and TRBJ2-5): NAGVMQNPRHLVRRRGQEARLRCSPMKGHSHVYWYRQLPEEGLKFMVYLQKENIIDESGMPKERFSAEFPKEGPSILRIQQVVRGDSAAYFCASSRGQGAVQGAQYFGPGTRLLVL.

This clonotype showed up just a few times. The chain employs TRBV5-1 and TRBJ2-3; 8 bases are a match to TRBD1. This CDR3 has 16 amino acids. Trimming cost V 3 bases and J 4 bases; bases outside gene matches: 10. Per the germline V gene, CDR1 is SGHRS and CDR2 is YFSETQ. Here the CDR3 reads CASSSMGSGGADTQYF. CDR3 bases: TGCGCCAGCAGCTCCATGGGGTCAGGGGGCGCAGATACGCAGTATTTT.

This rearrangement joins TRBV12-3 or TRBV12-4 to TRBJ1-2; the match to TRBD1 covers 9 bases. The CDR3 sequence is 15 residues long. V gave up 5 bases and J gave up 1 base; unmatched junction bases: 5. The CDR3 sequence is CASSTWDRDNYGYTF. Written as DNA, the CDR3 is TGTGCCAGCAGTACCTGGGACAGGGATAACTATGGCTACACCTTC.

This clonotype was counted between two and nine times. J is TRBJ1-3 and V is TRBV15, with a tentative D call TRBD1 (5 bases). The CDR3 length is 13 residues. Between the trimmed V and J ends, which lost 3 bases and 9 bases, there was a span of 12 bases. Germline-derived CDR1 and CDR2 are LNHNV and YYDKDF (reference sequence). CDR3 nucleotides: TGTGCCACCAGCAGCCCGGTTGGGGGCACCATATATTTT. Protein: CATSSPVGGTIYF.